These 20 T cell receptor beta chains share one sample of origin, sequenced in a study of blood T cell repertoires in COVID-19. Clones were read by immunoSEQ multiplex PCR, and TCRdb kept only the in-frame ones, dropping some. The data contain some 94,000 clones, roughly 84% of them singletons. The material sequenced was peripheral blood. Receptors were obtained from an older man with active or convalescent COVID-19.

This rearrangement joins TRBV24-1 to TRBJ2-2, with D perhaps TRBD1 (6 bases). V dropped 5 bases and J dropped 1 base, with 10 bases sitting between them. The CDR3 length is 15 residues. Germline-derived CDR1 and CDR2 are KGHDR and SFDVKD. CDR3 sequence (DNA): TGTGCCACCAGTGGAGTGACAGGGAACACCGGGGAGCTGTTTTTT. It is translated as CATSGVTGNTGELFF.

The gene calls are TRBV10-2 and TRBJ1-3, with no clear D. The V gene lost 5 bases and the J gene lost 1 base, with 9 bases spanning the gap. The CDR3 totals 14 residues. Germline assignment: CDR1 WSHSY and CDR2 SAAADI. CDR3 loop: CASSTSLSGNTIYF. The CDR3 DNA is TGCGCCAGCAGTACGAGCCTTTCTGGAAACACCATATATTTT.

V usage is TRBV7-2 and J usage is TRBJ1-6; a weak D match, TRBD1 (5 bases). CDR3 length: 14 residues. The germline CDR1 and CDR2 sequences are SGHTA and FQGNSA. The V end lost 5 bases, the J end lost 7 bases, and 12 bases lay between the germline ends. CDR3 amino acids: CASSTGTTNSPLHF. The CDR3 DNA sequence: TGTGCCAGCAGCACCGGGACTACAAATTCACCCCTCCACTTT.

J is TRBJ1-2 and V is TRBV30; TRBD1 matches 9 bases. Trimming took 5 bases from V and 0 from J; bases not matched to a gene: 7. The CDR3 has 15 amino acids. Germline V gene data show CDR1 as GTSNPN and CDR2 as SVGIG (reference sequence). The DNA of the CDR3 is TGTGCCTGGGAGGGGACAGGGAGAGCTAACTATGGCTACACCTTC. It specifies CAWEGTGRANYGYTF.

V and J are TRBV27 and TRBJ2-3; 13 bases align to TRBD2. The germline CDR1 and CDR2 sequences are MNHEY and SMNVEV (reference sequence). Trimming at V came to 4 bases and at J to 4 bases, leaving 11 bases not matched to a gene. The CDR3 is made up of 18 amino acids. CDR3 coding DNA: TGTGCCAGCAGTTCTTACCTCCCGACTAGCGGGGGGTCAGATACGCAGTATTTT. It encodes CASSSYLPTSGGSDTQYF.

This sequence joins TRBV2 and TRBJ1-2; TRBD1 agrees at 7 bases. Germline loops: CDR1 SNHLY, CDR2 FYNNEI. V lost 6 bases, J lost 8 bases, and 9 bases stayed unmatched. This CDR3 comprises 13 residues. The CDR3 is CASSLQGSGGYTF. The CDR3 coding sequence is TGTGCCAGCAGCCTACAGGGGTCGGGAGGCTACACCTTC. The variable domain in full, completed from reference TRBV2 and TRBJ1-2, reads EPEVTQTPSHQVTQMGQEVILRCVPISNHLYFYWYRQILGQKVEFLVSFYNNEISEKSEIFDDQFSVERPDGSNFTLKIRSTKLEDSAMYFCASSLQGSGGYTFGSGTRLTVV.

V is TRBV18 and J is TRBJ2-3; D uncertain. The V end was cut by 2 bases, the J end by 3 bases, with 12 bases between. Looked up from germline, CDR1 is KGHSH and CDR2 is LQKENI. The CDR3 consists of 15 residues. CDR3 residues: CASSPWPTGTDTQYF. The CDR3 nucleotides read TGTGCCAGCTCACCATGGCCCACCGGGACAGATACGCAGTATTTT.

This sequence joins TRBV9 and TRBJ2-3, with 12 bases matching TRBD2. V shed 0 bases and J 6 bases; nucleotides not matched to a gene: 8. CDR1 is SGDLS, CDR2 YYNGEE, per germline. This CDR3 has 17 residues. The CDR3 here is CASSVGLAGGLGDTQYF. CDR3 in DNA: TGTGCCAGCAGCGTAGGCCTAGCGGGGGGGCTAGGGGATACGCAGTATTTT.

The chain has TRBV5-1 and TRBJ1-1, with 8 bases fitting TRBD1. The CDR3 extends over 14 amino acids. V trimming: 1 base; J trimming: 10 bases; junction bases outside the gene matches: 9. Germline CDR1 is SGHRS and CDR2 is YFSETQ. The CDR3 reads CASSLWQGASLAFF. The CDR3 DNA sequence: TGCGCCAGCAGCTTGTGGCAGGGGGCGAGTTTAGCTTTCTTT. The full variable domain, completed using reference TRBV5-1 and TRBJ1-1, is KAGVTQTPRYLIKTRGQQVTLSCSPISGHRSVSWYQQTPGQGLQFLFEYFSETQRNKGNFPGRFSGRQFSNSRSEMNVSTLELGDSALYLCASSLWQGASLAFFGQGTRLTVV.

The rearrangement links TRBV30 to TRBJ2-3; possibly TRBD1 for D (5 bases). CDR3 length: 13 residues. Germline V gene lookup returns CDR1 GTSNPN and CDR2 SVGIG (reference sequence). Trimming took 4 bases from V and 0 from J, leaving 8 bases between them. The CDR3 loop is CAWTPGSTDTQYF. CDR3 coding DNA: TGTGCCTGGACCCCAGGGAGCACAGATACGCAGTATTTT.

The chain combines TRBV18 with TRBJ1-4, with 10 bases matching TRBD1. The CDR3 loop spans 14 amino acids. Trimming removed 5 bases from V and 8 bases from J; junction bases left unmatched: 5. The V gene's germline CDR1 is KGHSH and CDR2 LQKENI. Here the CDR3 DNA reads TGTGCCAGCTCAGAGGGACAGGGGAACGAAAAACTGTTTTTT. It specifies CASSEGQGNEKLFF.

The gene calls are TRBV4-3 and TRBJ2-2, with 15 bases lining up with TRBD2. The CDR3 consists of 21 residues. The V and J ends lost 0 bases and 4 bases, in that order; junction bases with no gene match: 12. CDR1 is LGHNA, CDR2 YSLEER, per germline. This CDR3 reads CASSQEVPGLAGGLGTGELFF. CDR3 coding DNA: TGCGCCAGCAGCCAAGAAGTACCTGGACTAGCGGGGGGGCTTGGCACCGGGGAGCTGTTTTTT.

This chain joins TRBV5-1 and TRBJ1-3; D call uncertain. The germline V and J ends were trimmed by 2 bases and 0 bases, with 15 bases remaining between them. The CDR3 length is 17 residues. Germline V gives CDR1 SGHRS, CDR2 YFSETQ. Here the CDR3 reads CASSFSSDGSSGNTIYF. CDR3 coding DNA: TGCGCCAGCAGCTTTAGCTCCGACGGGAGCTCTGGAAACACCATATATTTT.

The CDR3 DNA is TGCAGTGCTAGTAAGGGAGGGGTTGACACTGAAGCTTTCTTT. Protein product: CSASKGGVDTEAFF. The V and J genes are TRBV20-1 and TRBJ1-1; weak D call: TRBD1 (5 bases). This CDR3 is built from 14 residues. Trimming stripped 3 bases from V and 3 bases from J, with 14 bases between. Germline values: CDR1 DFQATT, CDR2 SNEGSKA (reference sequence).

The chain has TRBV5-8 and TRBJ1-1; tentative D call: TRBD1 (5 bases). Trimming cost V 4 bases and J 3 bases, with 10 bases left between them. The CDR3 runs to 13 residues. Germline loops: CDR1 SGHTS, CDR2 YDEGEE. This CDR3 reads CASSPGGDTEAFF. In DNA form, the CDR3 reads TGTGCCAGCAGCCCCGGGGGTGACACTGAAGCTTTCTTT.

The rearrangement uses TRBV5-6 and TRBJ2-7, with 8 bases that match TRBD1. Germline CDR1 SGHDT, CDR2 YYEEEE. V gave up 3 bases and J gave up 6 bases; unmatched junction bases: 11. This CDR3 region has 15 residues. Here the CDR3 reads CASSSRRAGGAEQYF. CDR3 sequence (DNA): TGTGCCAGCAGCTCCCGAAGGGCAGGGGGCGCCGAGCAGTACTTC.

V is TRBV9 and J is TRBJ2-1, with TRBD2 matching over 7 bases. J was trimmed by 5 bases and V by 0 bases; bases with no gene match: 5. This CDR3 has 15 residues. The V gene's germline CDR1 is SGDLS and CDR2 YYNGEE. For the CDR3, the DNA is TGTGCCAGCAGCGTAGACCCGGGGGGTAACAATGAGCAGTTCTTC. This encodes CASSVDPGGNNEQFF.

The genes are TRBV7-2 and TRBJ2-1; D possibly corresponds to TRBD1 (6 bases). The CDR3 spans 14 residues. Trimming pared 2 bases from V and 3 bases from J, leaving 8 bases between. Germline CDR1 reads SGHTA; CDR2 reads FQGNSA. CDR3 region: CASSLQGSYNEQFF. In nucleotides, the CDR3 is TGTGCCAGCAGCTTACAGGGGAGCTACAATGAGCAGTTCTTC.

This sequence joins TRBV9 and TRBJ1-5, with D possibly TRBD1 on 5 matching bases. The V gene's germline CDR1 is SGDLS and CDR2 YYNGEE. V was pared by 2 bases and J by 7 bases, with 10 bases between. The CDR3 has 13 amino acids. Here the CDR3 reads CASSVGEGQPQHF. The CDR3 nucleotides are TGTGCCAGCAGCGTGGGGGAGGGGCAGCCCCAGCATTTT.

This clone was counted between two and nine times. DNA of the CDR3: TGCGCCAGCAGCTTGGCCCCCGGGGGAGCAACTAATGAAAAACTGTTTTTT. This gives the protein CASSLAPGGATNEKLFF. The rearrangement joins TRBV5-1 to TRBJ1-4; the D gene is possibly TRBD1 (5 bases). CDR1 SGHRS and CDR2 YFSETQ come from the germline V gene. This CDR3 is built from 17 residues. Trimming took 0 bases from V and 0 from J, leaving 12 bases between them.